This TCR beta chain was captured by sequencing in a study of blood T cell repertoires in COVID-19. Only in-frame clones appear in the TCRdb table, and some are missing; sequencing was by immunoSEQ multiplex PCR. The data show about 170,000 clones, with about 89% seen just once and 3% to 4% held by the top ten. Sequencing was carried out using peripheral blood. The TCR sequence derives from a man aged 65 to 79 with acute or convalescent COVID-19.

The CDR3, as DNA: TGTGCCAGCAGCCAGCCGGGACAGGAAAAACTGTTTTTT. Its protein is CASSQPGQEKLFF. V gene TRBV4-2 combines with J gene TRBJ1-4; 7 bases map to TRBD1. The V and J ends lost 3 bases and 8 bases, in that order; junction bases with no gene match: 3. Germline CDR1 is LGHNA and CDR2 is YNFKEQ. This CDR3 contains 13 residues.